This T cell receptor (beta chain) was observed in a study of tumor-infiltrating lymphocytes in primary liver carcinoma. Overall study findings and caveats: About 7.5-24% of top clones, no more, were shared by all five regions.

The germline V gene has CDR1 ENHRY and CDR2 SYGVKD. Deletions cut 2 bases from V and 8 bases from J, with 23 bases between. The CDR3 is 17 residues long. TCR beta cDNA was prepared out of around 460 ng total RNA by means of a constant-region primer. Construction of TCR beta libraries relied on three successive nested multiplex PCR rounds employing slightly modified ARM-PCR. The two initial PCR rounds, roughly 10 cycles each, used TRBV1-TRBV30 forward and C-beta reverse primers. From the multiplex PCR reads, TCRdb called clonotypes with MiXCR, one entry per CDR3 protein. The sample holds 55,000 to 65,000 distinct CDR3 sequences; about two thirds are singletons and the top ten take approximately 52%. Concerning this clonotype itself: Its antigen is unknown.

Between about 17 and 34 mg of unsorted bulk tissue served as the source from which RNA and DNA were co-extracted. Primary liver carcinoma, confirmed by histopathology, was surgically resected. Five separate regions of each tumor underwent sampling. Specimen: liver tumor tissue from sampling region 2. Documented subset: tumor region T2, inferior pole. The origin of this receptor is a man aged 35-49 years with primary liver carcinoma and hepatitis B virus infection. V usage is TRBV10-3 and J usage is TRBJ2-3, with a weak D call TRBD2 (6 bases). CDR3 in DNA: TGTGCCATCAGTGAGACCCCACAACCGGGAGATGCAGCTACGCAGTATTTT. Encoded protein: CAISETPQPGDAATQYF.